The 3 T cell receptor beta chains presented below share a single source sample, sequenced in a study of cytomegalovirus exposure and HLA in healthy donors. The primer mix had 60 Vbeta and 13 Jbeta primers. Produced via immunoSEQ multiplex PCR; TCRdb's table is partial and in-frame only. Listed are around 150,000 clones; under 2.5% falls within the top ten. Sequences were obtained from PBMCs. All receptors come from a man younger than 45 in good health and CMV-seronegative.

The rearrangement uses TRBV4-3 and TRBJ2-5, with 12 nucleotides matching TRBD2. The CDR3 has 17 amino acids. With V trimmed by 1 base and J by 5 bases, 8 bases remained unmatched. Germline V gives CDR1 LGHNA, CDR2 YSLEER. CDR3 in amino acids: CASSQASGRAQGETQYF. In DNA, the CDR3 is TGCGCCAGCAGCCAAGCTAGCGGGAGGGCTCAGGGGGAGACCCAGTACTTC.

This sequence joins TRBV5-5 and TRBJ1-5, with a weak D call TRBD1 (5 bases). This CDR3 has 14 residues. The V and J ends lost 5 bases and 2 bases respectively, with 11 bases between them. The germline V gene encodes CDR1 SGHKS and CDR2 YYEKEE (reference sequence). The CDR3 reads CASSRTRGNQPQHF. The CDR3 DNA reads TGTGCCAGCAGTCGGACCAGGGGCAATCAGCCCCAGCATTTT. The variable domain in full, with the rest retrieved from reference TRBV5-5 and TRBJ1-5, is DAGVTQSPTHLIKTRGQQVTLRCSPISGHKSVSWYQQVLGQGPQFIFQYYEKEERGRGNFPDRFSARQFPNYSSELNVNALLLGDSALYLCASSRTRGNQPQHFGDGTRLSIL.

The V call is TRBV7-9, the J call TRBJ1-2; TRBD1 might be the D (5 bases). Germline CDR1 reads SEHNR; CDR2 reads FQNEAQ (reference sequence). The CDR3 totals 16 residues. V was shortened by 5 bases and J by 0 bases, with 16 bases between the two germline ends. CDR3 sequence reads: CASSARVTVANYGYTF. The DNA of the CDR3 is TGTGCCAGCAGCGCCAGGGTAACGGTGGCTAACTATGGCTACACCTTC.